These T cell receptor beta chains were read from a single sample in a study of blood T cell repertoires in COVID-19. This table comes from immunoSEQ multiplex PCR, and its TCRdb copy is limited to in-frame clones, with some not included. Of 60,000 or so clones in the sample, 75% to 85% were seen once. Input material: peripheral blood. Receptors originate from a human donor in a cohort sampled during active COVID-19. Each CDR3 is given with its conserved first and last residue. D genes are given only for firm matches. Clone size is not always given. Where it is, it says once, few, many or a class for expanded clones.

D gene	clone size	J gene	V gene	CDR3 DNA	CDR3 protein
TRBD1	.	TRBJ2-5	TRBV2	TGTGCCAGCAGCCCGGACAGGGCGGCAGAGACCCAGTACTTC	CASSPDRAAETQYF
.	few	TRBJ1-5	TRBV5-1	TGCGCCAGCAGGCCGACCGAAAGCGGGGCTCAGCCCCAGCATTTT	CASRPTESGAQPQHF
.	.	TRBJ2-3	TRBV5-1	TGCGCCAGCAGCTTGGCAGGGGACCTCACAGATACGCAGTATTTT	CASSLAGDLTDTQYF
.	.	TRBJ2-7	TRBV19	TGTGCCAGTAGTTTACAGGGAGCCTCGTACGAGCAGTACTTC	CASSLQGASYEQYF
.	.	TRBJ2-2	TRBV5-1	TGCGCCAGCAGCGCCCCCAAAACGGGTCCCGGGGAGCTGTTTTTT	CASSAPKTGPGELFF
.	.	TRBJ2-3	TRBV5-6	TGTGCCAGCAGCTTGGGGGCCTACACAGATACGCAGTATTTT	CASSLGAYTDTQYF
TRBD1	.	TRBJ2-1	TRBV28	TGTGCCAGCAGTTCCCCGGCAGGGGGCAATGAGCAGTTCTTC	CASSSPAGGNEQFF
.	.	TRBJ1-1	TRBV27	TGTGCCAGCAGTCAGGTTCTGCGGGTGGGCACTGAAGCTTTCTTT	CASSQVLRVGTEAFF
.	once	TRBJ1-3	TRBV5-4	TGTGCCAGCAGCTTAGTAGGAGCAAACACCATATATTTT	CASSLVGANTIYF
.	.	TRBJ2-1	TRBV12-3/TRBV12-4	TGTGCCAGCAGCAACCAACAGGGACATGAGCAGTTCTTC	CASSNQQGHEQFF
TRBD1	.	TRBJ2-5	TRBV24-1	TGTGCCACCAGTGAGAACGAACAGGGGGGCGAGACCCAGTACTTC	CATSENEQGGETQYF
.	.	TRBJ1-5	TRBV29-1	TGCAGCGTTTCTTCGGGGGTTGATCAGCCCCAGCATTTT	CSVSSGVDQPQHF
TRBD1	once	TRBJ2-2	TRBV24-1	TGTGCCACCAGTGATCCTCGGACAGGGGGGAAACCCGGGGAGCTGTTTTTT	CATSDPRTGGKPGELFF
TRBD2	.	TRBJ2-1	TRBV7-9	TGTGCCAGCAGCGCTAGCGGGGGTGAGCAGTTCTTC	CASSASGGEQFF
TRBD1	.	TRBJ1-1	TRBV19	TGTGCCAGTAGGATCGGACAGGGAGCAGTGAACACTGAAGCTTTCTTT	CASRIGQGAVNTEAFF
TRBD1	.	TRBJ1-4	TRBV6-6	TGTGCCAGCAGGGGACAGTCAACTAATGAAAAACTGTTTTTT	CASRGQSTNEKLFF
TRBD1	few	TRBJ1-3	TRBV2	TGTGCCAGTAAACCCGGGACAGCTGGAAACACCATATATTTT	CASKPGTAGNTIYF
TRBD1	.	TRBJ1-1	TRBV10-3	TGTGCCATCAGTGAGTGGACAGGGGGCGACACTGAAGCTTTCTTT	CAISEWTGGDTEAFF
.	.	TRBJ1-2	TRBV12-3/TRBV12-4	TGTGCCAGCACCTACAGAGCTAACTATGGCTACACCTTC	CASTYRANYGYTF
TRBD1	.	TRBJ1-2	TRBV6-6	TGTGCCAGCAGACGGACAGGCACCGTATGGGGCTACACCTTC	CASRRTGTVWGYTF
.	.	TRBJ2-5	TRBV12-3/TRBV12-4	TGTGCCAGCGCAAGGGGGTTCGAGACCCAGTACTTC	CASARGFETQYF
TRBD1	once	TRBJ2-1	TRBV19	TGTGCCAGCGGGACAGGGGGATACAATGAGCAGTTCTTC	CASGTGGYNEQFF
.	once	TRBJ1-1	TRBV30	TGTGCCTGGAGTGTACGGGGACACAAGAACACTGAAGCTTTCTTT	CAWSVRGHKNTEAFF
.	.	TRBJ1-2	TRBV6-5	TGTGCCAGCGAACAGAACTATGGCTACACCTTC	CASEQNYGYTF
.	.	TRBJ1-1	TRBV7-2	TGTGCCAGCAGCACCGGACAGTGGATGAACACTGAAGCTTTCTTT	CASSTGQWMNTEAFF
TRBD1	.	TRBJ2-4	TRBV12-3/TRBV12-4	TGTGCCAGCAGTCGGACAGGGGGAACCATTCAGTACTTC	CASSRTGGTIQYF
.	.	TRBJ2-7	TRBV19	TGTGCCAGTAGTATTGGGGGGGGCGCGGACTACGAGCAGTACTTC	CASSIGGGADYEQYF
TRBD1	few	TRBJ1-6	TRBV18	TGTGCCAGCTCCCCAGGGGGGACCTATTCACCCCTCCACTTT	CASSPGGTYSPLHF
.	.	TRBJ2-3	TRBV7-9	TGTGCCAGCAGCTTAGCGCTAAGTCCAGATACGCAGTATTTT	CASSLALSPDTQYF
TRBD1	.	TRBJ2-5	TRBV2	TGTGCCAGCACTTTAGGACAGGGGCAAGAGACCCAGTACTTC	CASTLGQGQETQYF
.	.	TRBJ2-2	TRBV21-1	TGTGCCAGCAGCAAAGGGGCCTACAGGGGGTTGGAACTAAACAACACCGGGGAGCTGTTTTTT	CASSKGAYRGLELNNTGELFF
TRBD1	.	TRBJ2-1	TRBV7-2	TGTGCCAGCAGCAATGACAGGGGCCTATCCTACAATGAGCAGTTCTTC	CASSNDRGLSYNEQFF
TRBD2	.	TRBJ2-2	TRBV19	TGTGCCAGTAGTATAGGCGGGAGGAGGGTCACCGGGGAGCTGTTTTTT	CASSIGGRRVTGELFF
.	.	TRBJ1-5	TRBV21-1	TGTGCCAGCAGCAAAGGTCGGGATCGGAGCAATCAGCCCCAGCATTTT	CASSKGRDRSNQPQHF
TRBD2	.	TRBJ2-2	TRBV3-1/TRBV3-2	TGTGCCAGCAGCCAAGTTACTAGCGGGGGAAGGAAAACCGGGGAGCTGTTTTTT	CASSQVTSGGRKTGELFF
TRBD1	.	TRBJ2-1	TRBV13	TGTGCCAGCAGCAGAACAGGGGGCAATGAGCAGTTCTTC	CASSRTGGNEQFF
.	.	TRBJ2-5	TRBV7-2	TGTGCCAGCAGCTTATGGGGGCGGACGGAGACCCAGTACTTC	CASSLWGRTETQYF
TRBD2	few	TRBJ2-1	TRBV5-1	TGCGCCAGCAGCTCAGCGGGGGCGTCCTACAATGAGCAGTTCTTC	CASSSAGASYNEQFF
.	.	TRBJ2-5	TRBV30	TGTGCCTGGAGTGGACAGGAGGAGACCCAGTACTTC	CAWSGQEETQYF
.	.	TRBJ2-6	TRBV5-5	TGTGCCACGCAACCTATGGGGGGAGGCCCTTCTGGGGCCAACGTCCTGACTTTC	CATQPMGGGPSGANVLTF
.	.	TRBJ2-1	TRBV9	TGTGCCAGCAGCCGGGGGACTGCCTCCTACAATGAGCAGTTCTTC	CASSRGTASYNEQFF
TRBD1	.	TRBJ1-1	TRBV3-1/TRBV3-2	TGTGCCAGCAGCCCCCGACAGGGCTCGAACACTGAAGCTTTCTTT	CASSPRQGSNTEAFF
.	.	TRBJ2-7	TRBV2	TGTGCCAGCAGTGAGGACATTCCCTACGAGCAGTACTTC	CASSEDIPYEQYF
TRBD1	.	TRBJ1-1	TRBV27	TGTGCCACTTCACAGGGGATTGAAGCTTTCTTT	CATSQGIEAFF
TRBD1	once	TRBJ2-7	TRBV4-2	TGTGCCAGCAGCCAAGATTTAAGGACAGGGAATTACGAGCAGTACTTC	CASSQDLRTGNYEQYF
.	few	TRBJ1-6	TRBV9	TGTGCCAGCAGCTATGACACAGCCTATAATTCACCCCTCCACTTT	CASSYDTAYNSPLHF
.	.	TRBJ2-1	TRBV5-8	TGTGCCAGCAGCTCCCTGGCGGGGCGATACTACAATGAGCAGTTCTTC	CASSSLAGRYYNEQFF
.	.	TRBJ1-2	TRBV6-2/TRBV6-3	TGTGCCAGCAGTTACACCGAGGGCAACTATGGCTACACCTTC	CASSYTEGNYGYTF
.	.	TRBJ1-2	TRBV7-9	TGTGCCAGCAGCTTATCGTCGGGAGATGGCTACACCTTC	CASSLSSGDGYTF
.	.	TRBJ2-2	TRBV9	TGTGCCAGCAGCGTAAATCCTAGCGACCGGGAGCTGTTTTTT	CASSVNPSDRELFF
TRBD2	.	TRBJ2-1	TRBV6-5	TGTGCCAGCAGGGCTCCGGGACTAGCCGACAATGAGCAGTTCTTC	CASRAPGLADNEQFF
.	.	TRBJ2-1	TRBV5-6	TGTGCCAGCAGCTTGGGGAGGTCGGTTTACAATGAGCAGTTCTTC	CASSLGRSVYNEQFF